The 9 T cell receptor beta chains below all came from one sample that was sequenced in a study of cytomegalovirus exposure and HLA in healthy donors. The PCR was carried out with 60 Vbeta primers and 13 Jbeta primers. Sequencing was performed with immunoSEQ multiplex PCR; in TCRdb, only in-frame clones are kept and a portion is missing. The sample yields approximately 74,000 clones, about 60% seen once. Sequenced: PBMCs. Receptors were obtained from a man aged 25-45 years in good health and CMV-seropositive.

The chain's CDR3 is CASSIPGRGQPQHF. The CDR3 coding sequence is TGTGCCAGTAGTATACCGGGGAGGGGGCAGCCCCAGCATTTT. The V and J genes are TRBV19 and TRBJ1-5, with D tentatively TRBD1 (6 bases). This CDR3 has 14 residues. V lost 2 bases, J lost 7 bases, and 12 bases lay in between. In germline, CDR1 is LNHDA, CDR2 SQIVND (reference sequence).

The J gene is TRBJ2-1, the V gene TRBV18; TRBD2 agrees at 8 bases. V was pared by 5 bases and J by 9 bases, with 3 bases of the junction left unmatched. CDR3 size: 12 residues. Germline values: CDR1 KGHSH, CDR2 LQKENI. The CDR3 bases are TGTGCCAGCTCAAGCGGGAGATCTGAGCAGTTCTTC. Its protein is CASSSGRSEQFF.

This chain joins TRBV13 and TRBJ2-3; perhaps TRBD2 as D (5 bases). V gave up 4 bases and J gave up 2 bases, with 13 bases separating them. CDR3 size: 15 residues. The germline V gene has CDR1 PRHDT and CDR2 FYEKMQ (reference sequence). The CDR3 loop is CASSWTGYPTDTQYF. DNA for the CDR3: TGTGCCAGCAGCTGGACTGGGTACCCCACAGATACGCAGTATTTT.

The chain couples TRBV14 to TRBJ2-3; 10 bases are a match to TRBD2. Unmatched junction bases numbered 7, after V lost 4 bases and J lost 3 bases. CDR3 size: 16 residues. CDR1 and CDR2 (germline): SGHDN, FVKESK. The CDR3 sequence is CASSPIAGGWTDTQYF. CDR3 DNA: TGTGCCAGCAGCCCCATAGCGGGAGGTTGGACAGATACGCAGTATTTT. The entire variable domain, with the rest obtained from reference TRBV14 and TRBJ2-3, is as follows: EAGVTQFPSHSVIEKGQTVTLRCDPISGHDNLYWYRRVMGKEIKFLLHFVKESKQDESGMPNNRFLAERTGGTYSTLKVQPAELEDSGVYFCASSPIAGGWTDTQYFGPGTRLTVL.

This chain uses TRBV7-3 with TRBJ2-5; 7 nucleotides agree with TRBD2. The germline CDR1 and CDR2 sequences are SGHTA and FQGTGA. The CDR3 has 14 residues. J was trimmed by 4 bases and V by 0 bases; bases with no gene match: 2. In DNA, the CDR3 is TGTGCCAGCAGCTTAACGCCTAGCGGAGAGACCCAGTACTTC. This encodes CASSLTPSGETQYF.

A word on this clone: This clone may be a read error of a much larger clone one base away. The chain is built from TRBV9 and TRBJ1-4; a possible D gene is TRBD1 (5 bases). Germline-derived CDR1 and CDR2 are SGDLS and YYNGEE. The CDR3 length is 14 residues. The CDR3 here is CARSLSGDRGKLFF. CDR3 coding DNA: TGTGCCCGCAGCCTATCGGGGGACCGGGGAAAACTGTTTTTT.

This clone was counted between two and nine times. The chain combines TRBV7-9 with TRBJ1-3, with D perhaps matching TRBD1 (5 bases). Deletions cut 1 base from V and 2 bases from J, with 9 bases between. The CDR3 spans 15 residues. Germline assignment: CDR1 SEHNR and CDR2 FQNEAQ (reference sequence). The CDR3 coding sequence is TGTGCCAGCAGCTTAGGACAGAACGCTGGAAACACCATATATTTT. Encoded protein: CASSLGQNAGNTIYF. Based on the CDR3 plus reference TRBV7-9 and TRBJ1-3, the full variable domain is DTGVSQNPRHKITKRGQNVTFRCDPISEHNRLYWYRQTLGQGPEFLTYFQNEAQLEKSRLLSDRFSAERPKGSFSTLEIQRTEQGDSAMYLCASSLGQNAGNTIYFGEGSWLTVV.

The CDR3 sequence is CATEATDGYEQYF. The DNA of the CDR3 is TGTGCCACCGAAGCTACCGATGGCTACGAGCAGTACTTC. This chain uses TRBV15 with TRBJ2-7; D remains unclear. From germline, CDR1 is LNHNV and CDR2 YYDKDF (reference sequence). This CDR3 region has 13 residues. The germline V and J ends were trimmed by 8 bases and 3 bases, with 14 bases remaining between them.

This clone was seen a handful of times. The chain combines TRBV2 with TRBJ2-1, with a possible D match to TRBD1 (6 bases). The ends were cut back, 7 bases at V and 9 bases at J, with 7 bases in the middle. Germline V CDR1 and CDR2: SNHLY, FYNNEI. CDR3 length: 10 residues. The chain's CDR3 is CASKGGEQFF. DNA of the CDR3: TGTGCCAGCAAAGGGGGTGAGCAGTTCTTC.